This TCR beta chain derives from a study of T cells in Graves' hyperthyroidism and ophthalmopathy. Study-wide background: Blood from the periphery was taken at initial diagnosis, before any treatment.

Graves' hyperthyroidism qualified as stable when ophthalmopathy did not progress within 18 months. The V gene lost 3 bases and the J gene lost 7 bases, with 13 bases spanning the gap. This CDR3 spans 13 amino acids. CDR1 is MDHEN, CDR2 SYDVKM, per germline. In this sample, this clonotype turned up many times. RNA transcripts yielded amplified TCR beta CDR3 regions. Using the HTBI primer set, a first-round RT-PCR was run on the TCR CDR3. TCRdb itself ran the multiplex PCR reads through MiXCR, one entry per CDR3 protein. The sample has a few hundred thousand distinct CDR3 sequences; 20% to 30% are singletons.

The J gene is TRBJ2-7, the V gene TRBV28; D gene uncertain. Sequences were obtained from blood. This sequence originates from a man aged 50 to 60 with Graves' hyperthyroidism. Written as DNA, the CDR3 is TGTGCCAGCAGTTTCCAGGCTCTAAGGGAGCAGTACTTC. Amino acid sequence: CASSFQALREQYF.